This TCR beta chain originates from a study of blood T cell repertoires in COVID-19. Across the study: Samples came from the United States, Italy and Spain, spanning acute and convalescent COVID-19. Sample material is recorded as cDNA or gDNA derived from T cells, B-cell-depleted T cells, or PBMCs.

Original methodology: The assay estimated nucleated cells by amplifying reference gene primers. Profiling relied on immunoSEQ multiplex PCR, and the TCRdb table lists in-frame clones only, not all of them. That table gives V, J and clone size, and the DNA gave D and trimming. The table shows about 530,000 clones, with about 89% occurring only once. Trimming left V 3 bases short and J 5 bases short, with 14 bases between. The CDR3 consists of 14 residues. Germline CDR1 is SGDLS and CDR2 is YYNGEE. The Seattle patients joined while their infection was active and were tracked longitudinally afterward. The clonotype originates from a woman aged 45-65 years with COVID-19, enrolled during active disease. The specimen was peripheral blood. V and J are TRBV9 and TRBJ1-1; TRBD1 might be the D (6 bases). The CDR3 loop is CASSAGPGETEAFF. In DNA, the CDR3 is TGTGCCAGCAGCGCGGGGCCAGGGGAAACTGAAGCTTTCTTT.